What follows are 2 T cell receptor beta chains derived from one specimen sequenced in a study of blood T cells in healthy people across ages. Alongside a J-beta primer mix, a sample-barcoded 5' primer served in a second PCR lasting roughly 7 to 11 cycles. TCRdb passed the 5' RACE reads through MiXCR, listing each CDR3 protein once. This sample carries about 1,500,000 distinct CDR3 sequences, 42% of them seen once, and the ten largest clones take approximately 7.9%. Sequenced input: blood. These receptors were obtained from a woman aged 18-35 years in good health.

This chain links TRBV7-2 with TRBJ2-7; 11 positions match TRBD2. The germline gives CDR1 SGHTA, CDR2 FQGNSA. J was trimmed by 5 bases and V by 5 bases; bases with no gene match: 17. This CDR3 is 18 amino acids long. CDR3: CASSPRGTSGPTTHEQYF. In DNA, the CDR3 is TGTGCCAGCAGCCCCCGGGGGACTAGCGGCCCCACAACCCACGAGCAGTACTTC.

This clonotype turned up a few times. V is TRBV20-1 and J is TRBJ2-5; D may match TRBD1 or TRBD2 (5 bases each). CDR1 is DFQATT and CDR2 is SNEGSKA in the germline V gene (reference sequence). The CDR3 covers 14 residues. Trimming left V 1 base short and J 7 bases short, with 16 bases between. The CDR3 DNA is TGCAGTGCTAGAGCCGGGACCCTCTTAGCGACCCAGTACTTC. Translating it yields CSARAGTLLATQYF.